Here is one T cell receptor (beta chain) with its context. As yet, its antigen is unknown. This sample was included in a study of shared clonotypes between healthy human individuals. Across the whole study: The cohort comprised a couple of women and a few men. Their ages spanned 18 to 49 years. Findings and limits, study-wide: Generation probabilities of non-shared clonotypes were lower (relative to those shared by all four donors).

CDR1 is MDHEN and CDR2 is SYDVKM in the germline V gene. V was cut by 7 bases and J by 3 bases, with 12 bases left in between. CDR3 length: 14 residues. CD4+ cells underwent separation, giving CD45RA+ naive and CD45RA-negative memory subsets. Profiled with immunoSEQ multiplex PCR; TCRdb holds only in-frame clones, not every one. The sample carries over a million clones, more than 65% recorded once. The TCR sequence derives from a young man in good health. The sample was memory CD4+ T cells sorted from blood. Subset meaning: CD45RA-negative fraction. The chain has TRBV28 and TRBJ1-4; maybe TRBD1 (5 bases). CDR3 DNA sequence: TGTGCCAGCACCCGGGGGATAGCTAATGAAAAACTGTTTTTT. Translated, it gives CASTRGIANEKLFF.